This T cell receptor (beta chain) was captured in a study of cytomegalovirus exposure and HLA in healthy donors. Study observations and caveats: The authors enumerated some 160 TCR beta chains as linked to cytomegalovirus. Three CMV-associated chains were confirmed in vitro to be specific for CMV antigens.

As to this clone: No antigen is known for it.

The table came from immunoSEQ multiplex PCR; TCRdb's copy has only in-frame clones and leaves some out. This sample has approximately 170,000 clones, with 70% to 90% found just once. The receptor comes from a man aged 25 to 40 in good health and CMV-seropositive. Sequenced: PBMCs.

This chain's CDR3 is CSAGQGGSNQPQHF. CDR3 nucleotide sequence: TGCAGCGCAGGGCAGGGAGGAAGCAATCAGCCCCAGCATTTT. This chain uses TRBV29-1 with TRBJ1-5, with a weak D call TRBD1 (5 bases). The CDR3 consists of 14 residues. The ends were cut back, 7 bases at V and 1 base at J, with 14 bases in the middle. Germline V gene lookup returns CDR1 SQVTM and CDR2 ANQGSEA.